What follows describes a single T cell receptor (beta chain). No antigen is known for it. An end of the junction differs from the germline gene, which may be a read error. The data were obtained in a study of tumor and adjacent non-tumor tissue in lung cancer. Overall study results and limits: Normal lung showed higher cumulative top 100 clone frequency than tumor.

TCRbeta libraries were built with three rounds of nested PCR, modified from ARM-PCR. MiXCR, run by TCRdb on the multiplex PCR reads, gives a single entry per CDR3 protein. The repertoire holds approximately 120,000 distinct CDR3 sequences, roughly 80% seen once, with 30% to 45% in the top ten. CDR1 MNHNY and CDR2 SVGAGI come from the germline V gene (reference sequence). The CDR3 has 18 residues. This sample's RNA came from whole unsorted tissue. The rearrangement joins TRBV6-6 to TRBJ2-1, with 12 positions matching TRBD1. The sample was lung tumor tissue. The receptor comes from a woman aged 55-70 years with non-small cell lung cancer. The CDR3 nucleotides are TGTGCCAGCTGTTACCCACCCTCCGGGACAGGGGGCTCAGATGAGCAGTTCTTC. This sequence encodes CASCYPPSGTGGSDEQFF.